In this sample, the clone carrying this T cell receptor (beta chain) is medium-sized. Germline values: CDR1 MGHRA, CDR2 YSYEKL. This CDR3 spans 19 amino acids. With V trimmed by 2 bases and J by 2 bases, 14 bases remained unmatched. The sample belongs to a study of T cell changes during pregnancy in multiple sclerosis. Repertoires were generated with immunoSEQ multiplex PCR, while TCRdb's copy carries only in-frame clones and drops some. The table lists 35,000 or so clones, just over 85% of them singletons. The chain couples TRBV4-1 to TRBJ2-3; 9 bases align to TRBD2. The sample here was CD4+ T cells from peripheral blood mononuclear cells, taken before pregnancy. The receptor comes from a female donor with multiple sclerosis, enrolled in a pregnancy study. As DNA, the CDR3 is TGCGCCAGCAGCCAAAAGTATAGTCTAGCGGGGCCCCCCACAGATACGCAGTATTTT. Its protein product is CASSQKYSLAGPPTDTQYF.